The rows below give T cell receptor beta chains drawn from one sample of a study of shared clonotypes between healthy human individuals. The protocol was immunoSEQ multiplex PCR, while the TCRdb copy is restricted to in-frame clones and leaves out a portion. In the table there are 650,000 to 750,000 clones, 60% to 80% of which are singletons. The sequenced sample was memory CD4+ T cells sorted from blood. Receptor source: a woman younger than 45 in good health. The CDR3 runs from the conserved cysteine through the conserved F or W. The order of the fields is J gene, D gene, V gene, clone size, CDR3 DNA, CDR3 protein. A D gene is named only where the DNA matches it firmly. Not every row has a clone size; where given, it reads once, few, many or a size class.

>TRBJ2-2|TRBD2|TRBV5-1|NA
TGCGCCAGCAGCTTGGAAGTGGGAGGGAGGGAGCTGTTTTTT
CASSLEVGGRELFF
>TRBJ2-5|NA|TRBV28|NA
TGTGCCAGCAGTTTAAGGGGCCTGCGTGAGACCCAGTACTTC
CASSLRGLRETQYF
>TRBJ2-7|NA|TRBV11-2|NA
TGTGCCAGCAGCTTAGTCGGCAGGGACGAGCAGTACTTC
CASSLVGRDEQYF
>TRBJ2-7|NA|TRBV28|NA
TGTGCCAGCAGTAATCAGGGGACGGGCGAGCAGTACTTC
CASSNQGTGEQYF
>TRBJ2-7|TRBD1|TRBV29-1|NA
TGCAGCGTTGAAGACCAGGGGGCTCACGAGCAGTACTTC
CSVEDQGAHEQYF
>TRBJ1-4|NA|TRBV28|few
TGTGCCAGCAGTCTCCAGACGGTGAATAATGAAAAACTGTTTTTT
CASSLQTVNNEKLFF
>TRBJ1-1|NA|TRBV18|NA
TGTGCCAGCTCACCTGCAACAGGTACTGAAGCTTTCTTT
CASSPATGTEAFF
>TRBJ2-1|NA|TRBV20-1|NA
TGCAGTGCTTCATATTATGAGCAGTTCTTC
CSASYYEQFF
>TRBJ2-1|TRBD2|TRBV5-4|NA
TGTGCCAGCAGCTCGGGACTAGTCCCCTACAATGAGCAGTTCTTC
CASSSGLVPYNEQFF
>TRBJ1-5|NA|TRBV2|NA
TGTGCCAGCAGTGAAGGGGGCAGGAATCAGCCCCAGCATTTT
CASSEGGRNQPQHF
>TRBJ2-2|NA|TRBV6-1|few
TGTGCCAGCAGTAGGGGGGCATCCACCGGGGAGCTGTTTTTT
CASSRGASTGELFF
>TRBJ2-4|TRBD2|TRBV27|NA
TGTGCCAGCAGTCCCCTGAGCGGGAGGGCCGTTGGAAACATTCAGTACTTC
CASSPLSGRAVGNIQYF
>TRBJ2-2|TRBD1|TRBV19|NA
TGTGCCAGTAGTACCCAGGGGGCAAGTGTCGGGGAGCTGTTTTTT
CASSTQGASVGELFF
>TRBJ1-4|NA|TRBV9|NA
TGTGCCAGCAGCGTAGGGCAGGGAGGCGAAAAACTGTTTTTT
CASSVGQGGEKLFF
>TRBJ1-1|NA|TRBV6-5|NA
TGTGCCAGCAGTTACTCGGGGGGAAGGGCTGAAGCTTTCTTT
CASSYSGGRAEAFF
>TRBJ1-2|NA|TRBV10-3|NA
TGTGCCATCAGCATCGCGGCGGATAACTATGGCTACACCTTC
CAISIAADNYGYTF
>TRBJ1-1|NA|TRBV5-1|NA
TGCGCCAGCAGCATCGAGAACACTGAAGCTTTCTTT
CASSIENTEAFF
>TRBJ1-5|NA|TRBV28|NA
TGTGCCAGCAGGGGACCTCGATTTCAGAGCAATCAGCCCCAGCATTTT
CASRGPRFQSNQPQHF
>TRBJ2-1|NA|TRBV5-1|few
TGCGCCAGCAGCTTGTCCGGCTTAGCATCCCAAGGGTACCAGTTCTTC
CASSLSGLASQGYQFF
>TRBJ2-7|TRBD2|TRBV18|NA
TGTGCCAGCTCACCACCCGGGGGGGTAGCGGGAGCCGAGCAGTACTTC
CASSPPGGVAGAEQYF
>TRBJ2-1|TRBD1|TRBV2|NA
TGTGCCAGCAGGCCGGGGGGGACAGGGGGCTACAATGAGCAGTTCTTC
CASRPGGTGGYNEQFF
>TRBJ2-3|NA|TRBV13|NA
TGTGCCAGCAGCGTCGGACAAGGAAACACAGATACGCAGTATTTT
CASSVGQGNTDTQYF
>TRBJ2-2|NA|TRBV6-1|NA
TGTGCCAGCAGTGAACTCACCGGGAGTTATTTAACCGGGGAGCTGTTTTTT
CASSELTGSYLTGELFF
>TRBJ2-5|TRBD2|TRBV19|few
TGTGCCAGTAGTCCTAGCGGGAGAGTAGAGACCCAGTACTTC
CASSPSGRVETQYF